Presented here are 23 T cell receptor beta chains from one specimen sequenced in a study of T cell responses to AZD1222 COVID-19 vaccine. Clones were read by immunoSEQ multiplex PCR, and TCRdb kept only the in-frame ones, dropping some. The data show about 200,000 clones, approximately 94% seen once. This sample comprised peripheral blood, obtained 28 days after the second dose of the MenACWY control vaccine. These receptors all come from an adult who received the MenACWY meningococcal vaccine as a control.

The chain recombines TRBV7-2 with TRBJ2-7, with a possible D match to TRBD2 (6 bases). Germline V gene lookup returns CDR1 SGHTA and CDR2 FQGNSA. The V end was cut by 3 bases, the J end by 0 bases, with 21 bases between. The CDR3 totals 18 residues. The CDR3 spells CASSLTGRPQTHSYEQYF. The CDR3, as DNA: TGTGCCAGCAGCTTGACGGGGAGGCCTCAAACACACTCCTACGAGCAGTACTTC.

CDR3 coding DNA: TGTGCCACCTCAACTAATGAAAAACTGTTTTTT. Translating gives CATSTNEKLFF. The genes are TRBV15 and TRBJ1-4; D uncertain. This CDR3 is built from 11 residues. Per the germline V gene, CDR1 is LNHNV and CDR2 is YYDKDF (reference sequence). The V gene lost 8 bases and the J gene lost 0 bases, with 1 base spanning the gap.

The chain uses TRBV7-9 and TRBJ1-1; D gene uncertain. V was trimmed by 5 bases and J by 6 bases, leaving 7 bases between them. The CDR3 has 11 residues. Germline CDR1 is SEHNR and CDR2 is FQNEAQ (reference sequence). The CDR3: CASSPGPEAFF. The CDR3 bases are TGTGCCAGCAGCCCCGGTCCTGAAGCTTTCTTT.

The CDR3 protein is CASSQRVAQETQYF. The CDR3 coding sequence is TGTGCCAGCAGCCAGCGCGTGGCCCAAGAGACCCAGTACTTC. The chain couples TRBV5-6 to TRBJ2-5; D is uncertain. Per germline, CDR1 SGHDT and CDR2 YYEEEE. V was shortened by 4 bases and J by 1 base, with 11 bases between the two germline ends. This CDR3 region has 14 residues.

V and J are TRBV6-5 and TRBJ1-5; D may be TRBD1 (5 bases). Germline CDR1 MNHEY, CDR2 SVGAGI. The CDR3 is made up of 14 amino acids. V shed 6 bases and J shed 5 bases, with 14 bases lying between them. CDR3 DNA sequence: TGTGCCAGCAGCGGGGCCCCCAGTCATCAGCCCCAGCATTTT. Translation: CASSGAPSHQPQHF.

A note on this clone: Sequence at one end of the junction differs from germline and may be a read error. DNA for the CDR3: TGTGCCTGCAGGACTAGCGGGAGAAGCGAGCAGTACTTC. Protein sequence: CACRTSGRSEQYF. The V call is TRBV2, the J call TRBJ2-7, with 13 bases matching TRBD2. The length of the CDR3 is 13 residues. In germline, CDR1 is SNHLY, CDR2 FYNNEI.

This clone came up a few times. This chain uses TRBV13 with TRBJ2-2, with 7 bases aligning to TRBD2. CDR1 is PRHDT and CDR2 is FYEKMQ in the germline V gene (reference sequence). The CDR3 is 16 amino acids. J gave up 5 bases and V 3 bases, and 9 bases lay outside the gene matches. DNA of the CDR3: TGTGCCAGCAGCTTTGGCGGGAGAGCAAGGACCGGGGAGCTGTTTTTT. Protein product: CASSFGGRARTGELFF. Combining the CDR3 with reference TRBV13 and TRBJ2-2 gives the whole variable domain AAGVIQSPRHLIKEKRETATLKCYPIPRHDTVYWYQQGPGQDPQFLISFYEKMQSDKGSIPDRFSAQQFSDYHSELNMSSLELGDSALYFCASSFGGRARTGELFFGEGSRLTVL.

V gene TRBV27 combines with J gene TRBJ2-3; the D gene could be TRBD1 or TRBD2 (5 bases each). V lost 3 bases, J lost 1 base, and 11 bases lay in between. Germline CDR1 and CDR2: MNHEY and SMNVEV (reference sequence). The CDR3 sequence is 15 residues long. The CDR3 sequence is CASSFGTFGTDTQYF. CDR3 in DNA: TGTGCCAGCAGTTTTGGGACGTTCGGCACAGATACGCAGTATTTT.

The rearrangement joins TRBV10-3 to TRBJ1-4; D may be TRBD1 (6 bases). The CDR3 is made up of 12 amino acids. Germline V gene data show CDR1 as ENHRY and CDR2 as SYGVKD. The V and J ends lost 0 bases and 14 bases respectively, with 10 bases between them. The CDR3 coding sequence is TGTGCCATCAGTGAGTCATCGGGGGGCCTGTTTTTT. Amino acid sequence: CAISESSGGLFF.

This chain connects TRBV19 to TRBJ1-5; TRBD1 matches 8 bases. The J segment lost 5 bases and the V segment lost 4 bases, leaving 4 bases of the junction unmatched. The germline CDR1 and CDR2 sequences are LNHDA and SQIVND (reference sequence). The CDR3 extends over 14 amino acids. CDR3 sequence: CASSTTGGHQPQHF. In DNA, the CDR3 is TGTGCCAGTAGTACAACAGGGGGGCATCAGCCCCAGCATTTT.

The J gene is TRBJ2-2, the V gene TRBV7-9; tentative D call: TRBD2 (6 bases). Germline CDR1 reads SEHNR; CDR2 reads FQNEAQ (reference sequence). Trimming shortened V by 1 base and J by 0 bases, and 12 bases separated the two germline ends. The CDR3 extends over 17 amino acids. CDR3 in amino acids: CASSLGVGGTNTGELFF. DNA for the CDR3: TGTGCCAGCAGCTTAGGAGTTGGGGGGACGAACACCGGGGAGCTGTTTTTT. Complete variable domain (other parts from reference TRBV7-9 and TRBJ2-2): DTGVSQNPRHKITKRGQNVTFRCDPISEHNRLYWYRQTLGQGPEFLTYFQNEAQLEKSRLLSDRFSAERPKGSFSTLEIQRTEQGDSAMYLCASSLGVGGTNTGELFFGEGSRLTVL.

The chain employs TRBV19 and TRBJ2-3, with D possibly being TRBD2 (6 bases). Germline V CDR1 and CDR2: LNHDA, SQIVND (reference sequence). Trimming took 5 bases from V and 9 from J, leaving 9 bases between them. The CDR3 has 11 amino acids. The CDR3 loop reads CASSREMTQYF. For the CDR3, the DNA is TGTGCCAGTAGTCGGGAGATGACGCAGTATTTT.

The V call is TRBV11-3, the J call TRBJ2-3; the D is unclear. Germline CDR1 SGHNT, CDR2 YENEEA. Trimming shortened V by 4 bases and J by 2 bases, and 16 bases separated the two germline ends. The CDR3 extends over 16 amino acids. CDR3 sequence reads: CASSSPARAYTDTQYF. In nucleotides, the CDR3 is TGTGCCAGCAGCTCACCAGCAAGGGCCTACACAGATACGCAGTATTTT.

The table lists this clone with a few counts. The chain employs TRBV6-1 and TRBJ1-2, with D tentatively TRBD1 (6 bases). From germline, CDR1 is MNHNS and CDR2 SASEGT. Trimming stripped 1 base from V and 0 bases from J, with 12 bases between. The CDR3 length is 16 residues. The DNA for the CDR3 is TGTGCCAGCAGTGAAGATTTGACAGGCACTAACTATGGCTACACCTTC. Translation: CASSEDLTGTNYGYTF.

The chain recombines TRBV3-1 (or the pseudogene TRBV3-2) with TRBJ1-1, with TRBD1 matching over 10 bases. The CDR3 has 14 amino acids. Germline CDR1 and CDR2: LGHDT and YNNKEL (reference sequence). The V segment lost 6 bases and the J segment 4 bases; nucleotides outside the gene matches: 5. CDR3 coding DNA: TGTGCCAGCAGTCGGCGGGACAGGGGCACTGAAGCTTTCTTT. Its translation: CASSRRDRGTEAFF.

The gene calls are TRBV19 and TRBJ1-1, with 7 bases lining up with TRBD1. Germline CDR1 is LNHDA and CDR2 is SQIVND (reference sequence). The CDR3 is made up of 17 amino acids. After removal of 1 base from V and 1 base from J, the junction contained 9 bases not matched to a gene. CDR3 protein: CASSIVGSQGWNTEAFF. The DNA for the CDR3 is TGTGCCAGTAGTATAGTCGGGTCACAGGGGTGGAACACTGAAGCTTTCTTT. The full variable domain, in which reference TRBV19 and TRBJ1-1 provide the parts outside the CDR3, is DGGITQSPKYLFRKEGQNVTLSCEQNLNHDAMYWYRQDPGQGLRLIYYSQIVNDFQKGDIAEGYSVSREKKESFPLTVTSAQKNPTAFYLCASSIVGSQGWNTEAFFGQGTRLTVV.

This clone was recorded once. The chain has TRBV11-3 and TRBJ2-7, with D perhaps TRBD1 (5 bases). Looked up from germline, CDR1 is SGHNT and CDR2 is YENEEA. The V gene lost 3 bases and the J gene lost 6 bases, with 21 bases spanning the gap. CDR3 length: 16 amino acids. The CDR3 protein is CASSFLHLGLVGEQYF. Written as DNA, the CDR3 is TGTGCCAGCAGCTTCCTCCACTTGGGGCTAGTTGGCGAGCAGTACTTC.

This clone was recorded a few times. V is TRBV12-3 or TRBV12-4 and J is TRBJ1-2; D gene unclear. This CDR3 spans 13 amino acids. The germline V and J ends were trimmed by 10 bases and 8 bases, with 20 bases remaining between them. The CDR3 coding sequence is TGTGCCATTTGGTTTGCGAGGGCGGACGGCTACACCTTC. The encoded protein is CAIWFARADGYTF.

This clone was seen just once. The CDR3: CATSDWGTGGENEQFF. The CDR3 nucleotides are TGTGCCACCAGTGATTGGGGGACAGGGGGCGAAAATGAGCAGTTCTTC. V usage is TRBV24-1 and J usage is TRBJ2-1, with 12 nucleotides matching TRBD1. CDR3 length: 16 amino acids. Unmatched junction bases numbered 5, after V lost 2 bases and J lost 7 bases. Germline V gene sequence: CDR1 KGHDR, CDR2 SFDVKD.

This clone has a single count. This chain links TRBV19 with TRBJ1-1, with TRBD1 as a possible D gene (6 bases). Trimming removed 9 bases at V and 7 bases at J, with 21 bases between. Germline V CDR1 and CDR2: LNHDA, SQIVND (reference sequence). The CDR3 has 14 amino acids. As DNA, the CDR3 is TGTGCCAGCATCTCACGGGACATCGCCAGTGAAGCTTTCTTT. It codes for CASISRDIASEAFF.

The rearrangement joins TRBV30 to TRBJ1-1, with no clear D. Germline values: CDR1 GTSNPN, CDR2 SVGIG (reference sequence). CDR3 length: 15 amino acids. Deletions cut 7 bases from V and 4 bases from J, with 22 bases between. In DNA form, the CDR3 reads TGTGCCTTTAGGAACAGAAGGAAGGTGAGCACTGAAGCTTTCTTT. Protein product: CAFRNRRKVSTEAFF.

The V call is TRBV3-1 (or the pseudogene TRBV3-2), the J call TRBJ2-1; D gene uncertain. Trimming cost V 3 bases and J 4 bases, with 22 bases left between them. The CDR3 length is 18 residues. CDR1 is LGHDT, CDR2 YNNKEL, per germline (reference sequence). CDR3: CASSHGSLTNAIYNEQFF. For the CDR3, the DNA is TGTGCCAGCAGCCACGGAAGCTTAACTAACGCGATATACAATGAGCAGTTCTTC.

This chain connects TRBV21-1 to TRBJ2-1; no DNA check was done on the table's D call, TRBD1. TRBV21-1 is designated a pseudogene. The CDR3 is made up of 17 amino acids. The DNA of the CDR3 is TGTGCCAGCAGCTTACGACCGGGACAGGGCTCCTACAATGAGCAGTTCTTC. It encodes CASSLRPGQGSYNEQFF.